These T cell receptor beta chains were read from a single sample in a study of blood T cell repertoires in COVID-19. Profiling relied on immunoSEQ multiplex PCR, and the TCRdb table lists in-frame clones only, not all of them. The table lists 200,000 to 250,000 clones, 84% of them singletons. Sequences were obtained from peripheral blood. The receptors come from a man aged 30 to 39 with active or convalescent COVID-19. The CDR3 runs from the conserved cysteine through the conserved F or W. The D gene is left open where the match is weak. Expanded clones are given a class, and other clones once, few, many or no size at all.

d_call clone_size j_call v_call cdr3_nt cdr3_aa
- - TRBJ2-7 TRBV20-1 TGCAGTGCTAGTCTTCCCTCAGGCACGGTTCTTTACGAGCAGTACTTC CSASLPSGTVLYEQYF
TRBD1 - TRBJ1-3 TRBV5-6 TGTGCCAGCAACTCGGCAGGGGGCTCTGGAAACACCATATATTTT CASNSAGGSGNTIYF
TRBD1 - TRBJ1-1 TRBV4-3 TGCGCCAGCAGCCAAGATCAGGGGGCGGATGGGCTTTACACTGAAGCTTTCTTT CASSQDQGADGLYTEAFF
- - TRBJ1-5 TRBV28 TGTGCCAGCAGTTTATTGCAGTTGGTTCAGCCCCAGCATTTT CASSLLQLVQPQHF
- - TRBJ2-1 TRBV4-3 TGCGCCAGCAGCCAAGATGGGGCGGACAGCTCCTACAATGAGCAGTTCTTC CASSQDGADSSYNEQFF
- many TRBJ2-3 TRBV9 TGTGCCAGCAGCACCAGGCCGGGGACAGATACGCAGTATTTT CASSTRPGTDTQYF
- - TRBJ1-1 TRBV9 TGTGCCAGCAGCGTTTCCGGGGGGTCGAACACTGAAGCTTTCTTT CASSVSGGSNTEAFF
- - TRBJ1-5 TRBV30 TGTGCCTGGAGTCCTAAACGGGATCAGCCCCAGCATTTT CAWSPKRDQPQHF
- - TRBJ2-3 TRBV7-8 TGTGCCAGCACCCCCGGGGGAAGGGCAGATACGCAGTATTTT CASTPGGRADTQYF
- - TRBJ2-2 TRBV20-1 TGCAGTGCTAGTAGGGGAAACACCGGGGAGCTGTTTTTT CSASRGNTGELFF
- - TRBJ2-3 TRBV4-3 TGCGCCAGCAGCCAAGCGGTCGGTGATACGCAGTATTTT CASSQAVGDTQYF
- - TRBJ1-5 TRBV28 TGTGCCAGCAGACAGGGCTTCGGCAATCAGCCCCAGCATTTT CASRQGFGNQPQHF
- - TRBJ2-7 TRBV12-3/TRBV12-4 TGTGCCAGCAGTTTTCGAGTGGACGAGCAGTACTTC CASSFRVDEQYF
TRBD1 - TRBJ2-3 TRBV29-1 TGCAGCGACCCAGGACAGGGAACGCAGTATTTT CSDPGQGTQYF
- - TRBJ1-2 TRBV18 TGTGCCAGCTCACCACTAGTGGGCGGGGACAACTATGGCTACACCTTC CASSPLVGGDNYGYTF
TRBD2 once TRBJ2-5 TRBV5-1 TGCGCCAGCAGCCCCGGCGGGGGGTGGGAGACCCAGTACTTC CASSPGGGWETQYF
TRBD2 - TRBJ2-7 TRBV3-1/TRBV3-2 TGTGCCAGCAGCCGCAGGACTAGCGAGACGTACTTC CASSRRTSETYF
- - TRBJ2-5 TRBV19 TGTGCCAGTAGCCTACGGTGGGAGGTGGGCCAAGAGACCCAGTACTTC CASSLRWEVGQETQYF
- - TRBJ2-2 TRBV5-4 TGTGCCAGCAGCTTGGGGGCCACCTACACCGGGGAGCTGTTTTTT CASSLGATYTGELFF
TRBD2 once TRBJ2-1 TRBV7-6 TGTGCCAGCAGCTTAGTGCTAGCGGGGGATCAGTTCTTC CASSLVLAGDQFF
TRBD2 once TRBJ2-3 TRBV5-1 TGCGCCAGCAGCTTGAGGAGCGGGGGGACAGATACGCAGTATTTT CASSLRSGGTDTQYF
- - TRBJ1-2 TRBV9 TGTGCCAGCAGCCGGGGGGATGGCTACACCTTC CASSRGDGYTF
- - TRBJ2-7 TRBV7-7 TGTGCCAGCAGCTTAGACCCAGGGTACGAGCAGTACTTC CASSLDPGYEQYF
- - TRBJ2-7 TRBV3-1/TRBV3-2 TGTGCCAGCAGCCAAGATTGGGGCGGGCAGTACTTC CASSQDWGGQYF
- - TRBJ1-1 TRBV3-1/TRBV3-2 TGTGCCAGCAGGCCTCGGGGGGGTGACACTGAAGCTTTCTTT CASRPRGGDTEAFF
- - TRBJ2-5 TRBV18 TGTGCCAGCTCATCTCTAGGCGCTTCCGACCAAGAGACCCAGTACTTC CASSSLGASDQETQYF
- - TRBJ1-3 TRBV7-9 TGTGCCAGCAGCTTGTCTCGGGGGATTAGCTCTGGAAACACCATATATTTT CASSLSRGISSGNTIYF
- - TRBJ2-7 TRBV24-1 TGTGCCACCAGTGATCCGGGTGGTGGCGAGCAGTACTTC CATSDPGGGEQYF
- - TRBJ2-2 TRBV12-3/TRBV12-4 TGTGCCAGCACGGCGGCAGTCGAGGAGCTGTTTTTT CASTAAVEELFF